A single T cell receptor (beta chain) is shown here with its context. Its specificity is unknown. The data belong to a study of post-analysis software for immune sequencing data. Study results and caveats: Samples made in the same batch grouped tightly together by F measure. There was significantly lower normalized Chao1 diversity in multiple sclerosis patients than in controls.

cDNA libraries of TCR beta carried unique molecular identifiers. Each batch of about 1 to 11 million T cells produced 500,000 to 550,000 cDNA molecules. TCRdb redid the calling of the PCR reads with MiXCR, one entry per CDR3 protein. The sample gives about 800,000 distinct CDR3 sequences, around 27% of which show up once; more than 0.55% is in the top ten. The sequenced sample consisted of blood. The sequence was collected from a girl under 18 with multiple sclerosis.

CDR3 in amino acids: CASSRLAGAGEQFF. The CDR3 nucleotides read TGTGCCAGCAGCCGACTAGCGGGAGCCGGTGAGCAGTTCTTC. The chain employs TRBV28 and TRBJ2-1; TRBD2 matches 12 bases. The CDR3 length is 14 residues. Looked up from germline, CDR1 is MDHEN and CDR2 is SYDVKM. Losses at the gene ends were 6 bases for V and 9 bases for J; bases not matched to a gene: 6.